The 14 T cell receptor beta chains below were found in one sample sequenced in a study of blood T cell repertoires in COVID-19. Measured with immunoSEQ multiplex PCR; TCRdb has only the in-frame clones, and not every one. The sample holds 200,000 to 250,000 clones, 82% seen once. Sequencing input: peripheral blood. The receptors shown here come from a woman of 80 years or more with COVID-19, enrolled during active disease.

This clone was detected a few times. The chain joins TRBV6-5 to TRBJ1-3; TRBD1 aligns across 8 bases. Germline V gives CDR1 MNHEY, CDR2 SVGAGI. This CDR3 is built from 14 residues. Trimming removed 11 bases from V and 4 bases from J; junction bases left unmatched: 10. The CDR3 DNA sequence: TGTGCCTCTTCCCGGACAGGGTTAGGAAACACCATATATTTT. This codes for CASSRTGLGNTIYF.

The J gene is TRBJ1-2, the V gene TRBV6-2 or TRBV6-3; 9 bases are a match to TRBD1. The ends lost 7 bases at V and 8 bases at J; junction bases unmatched: 11. The CDR3 length is 14 residues. Germline loops: CDR1 MNHEY, CDR2 SVGEGT. CDR3 residues: CASNPIQGARGYTF. The DNA of the CDR3 is TGTGCCAGCAACCCCATACAGGGGGCGCGAGGCTACACCTTC.

The chain is built from TRBV7-9 and TRBJ1-1; unclear D gene. Trimming removed 5 bases at V and 1 base at J, with 14 bases between. The CDR3 spans 15 residues. Germline-derived CDR1 and CDR2 are SEHNR and FQNEAQ (reference sequence). The CDR3 reads CASSHPGGRNTEAFF. The DNA for the CDR3 is TGTGCCAGCAGCCATCCGGGTGGGAGGAACACTGAAGCTTTCTTT.

The chain employs TRBV7-9 and TRBJ1-6; tentative D call: TRBD1 (6 bases). Looked up from germline, CDR1 is SEHNR and CDR2 is FQNEAQ (reference sequence). V was clipped by 1 base and J by 13 bases, with 11 bases between them. This CDR3 is built from 13 residues. The CDR3 nucleotides are TGTGCCAGCAGCTTAGAAGCAGGGGATCCCCTCCACTTT. The encoded protein is CASSLEAGDPLHF.

This clone was found a few times. The chain couples TRBV20-1 to TRBJ1-1; D is undetermined. The ends were cut back, 5 bases at V and 0 bases at J, with 13 bases in the middle. This CDR3 is built from 14 residues. The germline gives CDR1 DFQATT, CDR2 SNEGSKA (reference sequence). The CDR3 nucleotides are TGCAGTGCTCGTGACACAGCTATGAACACTGAAGCTTTCTTT. Translating gives CSARDTAMNTEAFF.

This chain connects TRBV19 to TRBJ2-1; 8 bases match TRBD2. CDR3 length: 16 residues. With 1 base clipped from V and 7 bases from J, the junction kept 9 bases outside the gene matches. Germline CDR1 is LNHDA and CDR2 is SQIVND (reference sequence). The CDR3 protein is CASSIGGLGLFNEQFF. CDR3 sequence (DNA): TGTGCCAGTAGTATAGGGGGACTAGGCCTATTTAATGAGCAGTTCTTC. Full variable domain (rest looked up from reference TRBV19 and TRBJ2-1): DGGITQSPKYLFRKEGQNVTLSCEQNLNHDAMYWYRQDPGQGLRLIYYSQIVNDFQKGDIAEGYSVSREKKESFPLTVTSAQKNPTAFYLCASSIGGLGLFNEQFFGPGTRLTVL.

This rearrangement joins TRBV5-4 to TRBJ2-3; tentative D call: TRBD1 (6 bases). The CDR3 is 13 amino acids. V dropped 1 base and J dropped 8 bases, with 11 bases sitting between them. Germline V lookup: CDR1 SGHNT, CDR2 YYREEE (reference sequence). Here the CDR3 reads CASSLTGLGTQYF. CDR3 coding DNA: TGTGCCAGCAGCTTGACAGGGTTGGGTACGCAGTATTTT.

This chain joins TRBV27 and TRBJ1-6; TRBD1 is a possible D gene (6 bases). Germline CDR1 is MNHEY and CDR2 is SMNVEV (reference sequence). Trimming pared 6 bases from V and 9 bases from J, leaving 9 bases between. The CDR3 has 12 residues. Written as DNA, the CDR3 is TGTGCCAGCAGACAGGGCCCTTCACCCCTCCACTTT. Protein: CASRQGPSPLHF.

This clone came up once. The chain is built from TRBV6-5 and TRBJ1-4; the match to TRBD1 covers 8 bases. This CDR3 comprises 15 residues. V lost 0 bases, J lost 6 bases, and 3 bases stayed unmatched. Germline V CDR1 and CDR2: MNHEY, SVGAGI. CDR3 nucleotide sequence: TGTGCCAGCAGTTACTCGGAGACAGGGGATGAAAAACTGTTTTTT. Its translation is CASSYSETGDEKLFF.

This sequence joins TRBV5-1 and TRBJ2-1; weak D call: TRBD2 (5 bases). CDR1 and CDR2 (germline): SGHRS, YFSETQ. V lost 4 bases to trimming and J lost 5 bases, with 16 bases between them. The CDR3 is 15 residues long. The DNA for the CDR3 is TGCGCCAGCAGCAGAAGCGGTCTGAAAAACAATGAGCAGTTCTTC. The encoded protein is CASSRSGLKNNEQFF.

The chain links TRBV24-1 to TRBJ2-3; a possible D gene is TRBD1 (6 bases). V was pared by 5 bases and J by 7 bases, with 15 bases between. The CDR3 consists of 14 residues. CDR1 is KGHDR and CDR2 is SFDVKD in the germline V gene. CDR3 sequence (DNA): TGTGCCACCAGTGGCCCCGGGACAATAAATACGCAGTATTTT. It encodes CATSGPGTINTQYF.

This clone was detected once. The chain is built from TRBV15 and TRBJ1-5, with D maybe TRBD1 (5 bases). Germline CDR1 is LNHNV and CDR2 is YYDKDF (reference sequence). Trimming removed 0 bases from V and 6 bases from J, with 12 bases in between. The CDR3 is made up of 15 amino acids. CDR3 residues: CATSRDIGVGQPQHF. DNA of the CDR3: TGTGCCACCAGCAGAGATATAGGGGTTGGTCAGCCCCAGCATTTT.

This clone was seen more than once but under ten times. The chain is built from TRBV9 and TRBJ1-3, with unresolved D. The CDR3 covers 15 residues. Germline V gene sequence: CDR1 SGDLS, CDR2 YYNGEE. Trimming took 0 bases from V and 0 from J, leaving 7 bases between them. The CDR3 region has the DNA TGTGCCAGCAGCGTAGATGCAGACTCTGGAAACACCATATATTTT. This gives the protein CASSVDADSGNTIYF. Together with reference TRBV9 and TRBJ1-3, the CDR3 gives the full variable domain: DSGVTQTPKHLITATGQRVTLRCSPRSGDLSVYWYQQSLDQGLQFLIQYYNGEERAKGNILERFSAQQFPDLHSELNLSSLELGDSALYFCASSVDADSGNTIYFGEGSWLTVV.

V gene TRBV7-9 combines with J gene TRBJ2-2; 7 positions match TRBD1. The CDR3 consists of 14 residues. Germline V gene data show CDR1 as SEHNR and CDR2 as FQNEAQ (reference sequence). Trimming cost V 4 bases and J 5 bases; bases outside gene matches: 4. CDR3 amino acids: CASSWDRLTGELFF. The DNA of the CDR3 is TGTGCCAGCAGCTGGGACAGATTAACCGGGGAGCTGTTTTTT.